This T cell receptor (beta chain) was obtained from a study of human T cells and chemical hapten exposure. General study findings and limits: Significantly more large CDR3 similarity clusters were formed by expanded TCRs than by controls.

A word on this clonotype: Antigen unknown.

The time point was: patch test 1, 2 weeks after DPC sensitization. Treatment here: therapeutic diphenylcyclopropenone sensitization with weekly scalp DPC. Authors' analysis steps: TCR counts had a median of about 100,000 per sample and spanned roughly 20,000 to 690,600. TCRdb re-called the RACE reads through MiXCR, storing one row per CDR3 protein. These V and J calls derive from TCRdb rather than the authors' analysis. Among more than 150,000 distinct CDR3 sequences, 13% to 15% were seen once, and the ten largest hold about 1.8%. V gave up 0 bases and J gave up 5 bases, with 8 bases separating them. Germline V lookup: CDR1 KGHSH, CDR2 LQKENI. The CDR3 covers 13 residues.

Sequenced material: whole blood, taken in connection with sensitization to the hapten diphenylcyclopropenone (DPC). The rearrangement joins TRBV18 to TRBJ2-7; D is unresolved. This sequence originates from a woman under 40 with alopecia areata. Some clones in this sample may be carry-over from other donors' samples. CDR3 protein: CASSPPSSNEQYF. The CDR3 DNA sequence: TGTGCCAGCTCACCACCGTCTAGTAACGAGCAGTACTTC.